This entry concerns a single T cell receptor beta chain. Its antigen is as yet unknown. Germline V CDR1 and CDR2: SGHVS, FNYEAQ. V lost 1 base and J lost 5; bases outside the gene matches: 2. CDR3 length: 13 amino acids. The data originate from a study of CD8 T cell repertoires and HIV-1 epitope variants. Study information: The baseline condition was 1M T cells left uncultured.

Assay: immunoSEQ multiplex PCR; the TCRdb copy retains only in-frame clones and omits some. The repertoire holds 5,000 to 6,500 clones, 65% to 75% seen once, with more than 45% in the top ten. This sequence joins TRBV7-6 and TRBJ2-7; 7 nucleotides match TRBD1. Sequenced sample: cultured CD8+ T cells derived from PBMCs. The clonotype was recovered from a male donor with HIV. CDR3 sequence reads: CASSLGGQDEQYF. The CDR3 region has the DNA TGTGCCAGCAGCTTAGGAGGACAGGACGAGCAGTACTTC.